This T cell receptor (beta chain) was captured by sequencing in a study of blood T cell repertoires in COVID-19. Study-wide context: Samples of COVID-19 (acute and convalescent) were obtained from the United States, Italy and Spain.

In the authors' workflow: Estimates of nucleated cell counts were drawn from the amplification of reference gene primers. Using immunoSEQ multiplex PCR, the repertoire was profiled, and TCRdb retains in-frame clones only, with some absent. V, J and clone size are those of that table, while D and trimming were read from the DNA. The sample has under 70,000 clones; approximately 79% are singletons. Germline trimming cut 4 bases from V and 1 base from J; bases unmatched to any gene: 7. CDR3 length equals 15 residues. Germline V gene lookup returns CDR1 SGDLS and CDR2 YYNGEE. V and J are TRBV9 and TRBJ2-7; 8 bases are a match to TRBD2. Sequencing was carried out using peripheral blood. The source is a man in his 60s with acute or convalescent COVID-19. The CDR3 loop is CASSPGVAGSYEQYF. CDR3 nucleotides: TGTGCCAGCAGCCCCGGGGTAGCGGGGTCCTACGAGCAGTACTTC.